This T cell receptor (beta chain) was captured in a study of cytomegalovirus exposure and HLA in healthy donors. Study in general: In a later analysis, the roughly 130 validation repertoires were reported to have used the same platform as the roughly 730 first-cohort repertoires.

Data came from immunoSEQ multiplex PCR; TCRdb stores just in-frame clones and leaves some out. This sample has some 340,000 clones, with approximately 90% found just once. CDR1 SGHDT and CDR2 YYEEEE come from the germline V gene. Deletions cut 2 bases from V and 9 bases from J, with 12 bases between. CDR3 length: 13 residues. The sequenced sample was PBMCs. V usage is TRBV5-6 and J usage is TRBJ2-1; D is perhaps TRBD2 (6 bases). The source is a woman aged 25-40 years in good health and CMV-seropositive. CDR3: CASSFGTAGEQFF. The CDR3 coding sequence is TGTGCCAGCAGCTTTGGGACTGCTGGTGAGCAGTTCTTC.